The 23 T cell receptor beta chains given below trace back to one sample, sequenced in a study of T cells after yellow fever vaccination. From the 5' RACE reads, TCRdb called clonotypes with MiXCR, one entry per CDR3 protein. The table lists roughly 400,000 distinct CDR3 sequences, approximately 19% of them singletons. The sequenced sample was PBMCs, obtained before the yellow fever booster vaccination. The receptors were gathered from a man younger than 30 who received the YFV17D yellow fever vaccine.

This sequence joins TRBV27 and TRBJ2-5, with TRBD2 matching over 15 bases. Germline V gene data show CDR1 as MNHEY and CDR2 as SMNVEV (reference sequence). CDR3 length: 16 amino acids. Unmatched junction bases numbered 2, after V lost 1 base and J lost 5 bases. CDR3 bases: TGTGCCAGCAGTTTATGGGGACTAGCGGGAGGCGAGACCCAGTACTTC. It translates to CASSLWGLAGGETQYF.

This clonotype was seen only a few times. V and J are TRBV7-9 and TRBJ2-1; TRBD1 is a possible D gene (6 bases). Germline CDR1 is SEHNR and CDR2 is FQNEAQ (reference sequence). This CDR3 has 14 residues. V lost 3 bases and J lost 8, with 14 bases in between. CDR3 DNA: TGTGCCAGCAGCTTCCAACAGGGTTGGGATGAGCAGTTCTTC. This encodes CASSFQQGWDEQFF.

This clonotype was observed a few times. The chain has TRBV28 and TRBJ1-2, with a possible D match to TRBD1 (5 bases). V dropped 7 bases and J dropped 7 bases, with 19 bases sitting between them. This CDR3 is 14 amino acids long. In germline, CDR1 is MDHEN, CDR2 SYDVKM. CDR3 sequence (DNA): TGTGCCAGCACTGGGGGACCTTGGGGCCCTGGCTACACCTTC. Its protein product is CASTGGPWGPGYTF.

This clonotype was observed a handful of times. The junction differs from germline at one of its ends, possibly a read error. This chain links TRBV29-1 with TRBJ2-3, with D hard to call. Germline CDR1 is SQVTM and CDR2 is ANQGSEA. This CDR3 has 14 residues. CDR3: CSVEVGRDTDTQYF. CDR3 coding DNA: TGCAGCGTCGAAGTCGGCAGAGACACAGATACGCAGTATTTT.

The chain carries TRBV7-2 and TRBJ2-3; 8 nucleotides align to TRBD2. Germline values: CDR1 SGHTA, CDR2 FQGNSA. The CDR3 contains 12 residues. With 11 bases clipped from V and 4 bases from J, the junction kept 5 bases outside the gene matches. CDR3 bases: TGTGCCGGCGGGGGGCGCCCAGATACGCAGTATTTT. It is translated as CAGGGRPDTQYF.

CDR3 protein: CASSLGGAGYYEQYF. The CDR3 nucleotides are TGTGCCAGCAGTTTAGGGGGGGCCGGGTATTACGAGCAGTACTTC. The rearrangement joins TRBV27 to TRBJ2-7; possibly TRBD2 for D (7 bases). The CDR3 is 15 amino acids. V was clipped by 2 bases and J by 4 bases, with 15 bases between them. The germline V gene has CDR1 MNHEY and CDR2 SMNVEV (reference sequence).

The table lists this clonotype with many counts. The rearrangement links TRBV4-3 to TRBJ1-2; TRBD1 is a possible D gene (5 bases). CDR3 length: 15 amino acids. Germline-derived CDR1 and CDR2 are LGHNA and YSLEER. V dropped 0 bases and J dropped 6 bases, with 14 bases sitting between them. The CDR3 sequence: CASSQEGRGFDGYTF. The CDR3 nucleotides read TGCGCCAGCAGCCAAGAGGGAAGGGGATTCGATGGCTACACCTTC.

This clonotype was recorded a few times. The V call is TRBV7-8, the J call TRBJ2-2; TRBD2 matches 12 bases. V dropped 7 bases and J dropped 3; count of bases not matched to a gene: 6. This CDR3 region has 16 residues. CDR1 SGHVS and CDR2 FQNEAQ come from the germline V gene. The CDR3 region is CASTRRTSGDTGELFF. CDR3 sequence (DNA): TGTGCCAGCACCAGAAGGACTAGCGGGGACACCGGGGAGCTGTTTTTT.

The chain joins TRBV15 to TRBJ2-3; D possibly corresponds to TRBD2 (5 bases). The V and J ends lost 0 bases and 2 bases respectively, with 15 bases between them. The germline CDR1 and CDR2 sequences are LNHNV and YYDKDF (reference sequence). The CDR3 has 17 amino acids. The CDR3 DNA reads TGTGCCACCAGCAGAGACCCCACCGGACTTTCCACAGATACGCAGTATTTT. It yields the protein CATSRDPTGLSTDTQYF.

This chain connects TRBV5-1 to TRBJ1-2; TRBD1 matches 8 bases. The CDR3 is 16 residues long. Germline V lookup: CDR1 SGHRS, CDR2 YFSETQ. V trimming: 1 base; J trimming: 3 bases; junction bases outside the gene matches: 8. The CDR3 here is CASSLRQGANDYGYTF. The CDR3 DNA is TGCGCCAGCAGCTTGAGGCAGGGGGCTAATGACTATGGCTACACCTTC.

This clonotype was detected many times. The CDR3 DNA reads TGTGCCAGCACTGCAGGGGGCCTTAGGACTGAAGCTTTCTTT. This codes for CASTAGGLRTEAFF. The V gene is TRBV7-2, the J gene TRBJ1-1, with 8 bases aligning to TRBD1. Germline V lookup: CDR1 SGHTA, CDR2 FQGNSA. The CDR3 has 14 residues. With V trimmed by 7 bases and J by 5 bases, 9 bases remained unmatched.

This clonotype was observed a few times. The DNA of the CDR3 is TGTGCCAGCAGCTACCAGCGGGGCACAGATACGCAGTATTTT. Translating gives CASSYQRGTDTQYF. The V and J genes are TRBV7-2 and TRBJ2-3; D is perhaps TRBD2 (6 bases). The germline V and J ends were trimmed by 4 bases and 1 base, with 9 bases remaining between them. Germline lookup yields CDR1 SGHTA and CDR2 FQGNSA. CDR3 length: 14 residues. Filled out from reference TRBV7-2 and TRBJ2-3, the complete variable domain reads GAGVSQSPSNKVTEKGKDVELRCDPISGHTALYWYRQSLGQGLEFLIYFQGNSAPDKSGLPSDRFSAERTGGSVSTLTIQRTQQEDSAVYLCASSYQRGTDTQYFGPGTRLTVL.

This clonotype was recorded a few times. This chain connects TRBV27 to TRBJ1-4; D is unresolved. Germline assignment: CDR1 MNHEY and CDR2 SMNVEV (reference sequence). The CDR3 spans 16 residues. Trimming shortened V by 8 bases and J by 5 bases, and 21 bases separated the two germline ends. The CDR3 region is CASPEPGRESNEKLFF. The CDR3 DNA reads TGTGCCAGCCCGGAACCTGGACGGGAATCCAATGAAAAACTGTTTTTT.

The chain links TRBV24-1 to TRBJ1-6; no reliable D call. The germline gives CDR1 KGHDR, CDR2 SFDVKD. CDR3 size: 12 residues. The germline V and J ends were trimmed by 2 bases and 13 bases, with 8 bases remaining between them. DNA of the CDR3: TGTGCCACCAGTGATTCAGTGGGGCCCCTCCACTTT. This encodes CATSDSVGPLHF.

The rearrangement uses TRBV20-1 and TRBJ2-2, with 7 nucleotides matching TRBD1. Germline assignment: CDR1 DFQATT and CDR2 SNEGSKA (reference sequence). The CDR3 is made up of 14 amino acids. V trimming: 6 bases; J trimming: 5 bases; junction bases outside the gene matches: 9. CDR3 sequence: CSAPDRRGTGELFF. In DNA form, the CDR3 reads TGCAGTGCCCCGGACAGGCGAGGGACCGGGGAGCTGTTTTTT.

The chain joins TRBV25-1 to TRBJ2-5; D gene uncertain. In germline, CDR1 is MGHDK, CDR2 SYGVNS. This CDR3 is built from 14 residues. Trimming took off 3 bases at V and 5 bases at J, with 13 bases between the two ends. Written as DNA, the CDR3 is TGTGCCAGCAGTGACCCCCGGATCGTGGAGACCCAGTACTTC. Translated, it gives CASSDPRIVETQYF.

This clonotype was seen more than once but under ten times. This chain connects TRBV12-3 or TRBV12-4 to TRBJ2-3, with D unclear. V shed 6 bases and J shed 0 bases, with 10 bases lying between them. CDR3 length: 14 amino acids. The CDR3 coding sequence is TGTGCCAGCAGGGATGGACCTAGCACAGATACGCAGTATTTT. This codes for CASRDGPSTDTQYF.

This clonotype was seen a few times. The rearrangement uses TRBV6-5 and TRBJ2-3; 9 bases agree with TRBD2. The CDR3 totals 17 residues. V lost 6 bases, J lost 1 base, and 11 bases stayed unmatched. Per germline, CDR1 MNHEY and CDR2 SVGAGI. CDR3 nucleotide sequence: TGTGCCAGCAGAGGTTGGGGAGCGGGAGGCCGCACAGATACGCAGTATTTT. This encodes CASRGWGAGGRTDTQYF.

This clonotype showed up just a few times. CDR3 residues: CASSQVQGSFEKLFF. The CDR3 nucleotides are TGCGCCAGCAGCCAAGTCCAGGGAAGTTTTGAAAAACTGTTTTTT. The chain links TRBV4-1 to TRBJ1-4; perhaps TRBD1 as D (5 bases). V shed 1 base and J shed 7 bases, with 13 bases lying between them. The CDR3 spans 15 residues. The germline gives CDR1 MGHRA, CDR2 YSYEKL.

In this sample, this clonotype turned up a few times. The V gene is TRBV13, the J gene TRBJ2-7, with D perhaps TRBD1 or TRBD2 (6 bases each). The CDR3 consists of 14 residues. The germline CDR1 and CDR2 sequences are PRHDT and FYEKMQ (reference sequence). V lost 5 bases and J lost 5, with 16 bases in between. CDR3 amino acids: CASSPGKGGNEQYV. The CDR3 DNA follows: TGTGCCAGCAGCCCAGGGAAAGGGGGGAACGAGCAGTACGTC.

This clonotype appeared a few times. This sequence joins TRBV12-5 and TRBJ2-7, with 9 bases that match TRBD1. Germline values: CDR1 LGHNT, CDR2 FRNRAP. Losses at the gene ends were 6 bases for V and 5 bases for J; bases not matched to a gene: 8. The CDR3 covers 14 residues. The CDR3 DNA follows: TGTGCTAGTGGATCCGGGACAGGGATCCACGAGCAGTACTTC. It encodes CASGSGTGIHEQYF.

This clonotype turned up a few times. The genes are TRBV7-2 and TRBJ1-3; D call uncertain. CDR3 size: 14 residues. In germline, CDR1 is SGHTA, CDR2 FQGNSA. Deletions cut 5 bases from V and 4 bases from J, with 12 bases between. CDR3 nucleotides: TGTGCCAGCAGCCCTCAGCGGGCGGGAAACACCATATATTTT. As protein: CASSPQRAGNTIYF.

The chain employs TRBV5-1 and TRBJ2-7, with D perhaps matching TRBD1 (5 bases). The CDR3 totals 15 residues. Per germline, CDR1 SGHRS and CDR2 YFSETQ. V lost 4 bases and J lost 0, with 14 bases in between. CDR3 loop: CASSPPPQGSYEQYF. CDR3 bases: TGCGCCAGCAGCCCTCCCCCGCAGGGCTCCTACGAGCAGTACTTC. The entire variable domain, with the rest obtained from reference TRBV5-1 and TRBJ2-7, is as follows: KAGVTQTPRYLIKTRGQQVTLSCSPISGHRSVSWYQQTPGQGLQFLFEYFSETQRNKGNFPGRFSGRQFSNSRSEMNVSTLELGDSALYLCASSPPPQGSYEQYFGPGTRLTVT.